The 30 T cell receptor beta chains in this list originate from one sample, sequenced in a study of T-cell reconstitution after alpha-beta-depleted transplantation in children (dated by TCRdb to the mid-2010s). The library was generated by PCR. The instrument was an Illumina HiSeq 2500. TCR library preparation used molecular barcoding, with unique molecular identifiers applied to normalize quantification of the TCRbeta repertoire. TCRdb's own reprocessing of the public reads used fastp at Q25 and MiXCR and kept productive beta chains. Rows merge per CDR3 protein into single entries with the most common DNA and genes. The sample includes more than 20,000 distinct CDR3 sequences, with approximately 10% observed a single time. Of the sample, 20% to 30% falls within the top ten clones. The source material was PBMCs from the stem cell graft donor, sampled from the stem cell graft. The receptors here all came from a human donor who donated a stem cell graft to a child with chronic granulomatous disease.

This clonotype was recorded at least ten times. This chain links TRBV30 with TRBJ2-3, with TRBD2 matching over 8 bases. The CDR3 spans 17 residues. Trimming took 0 bases from V and 4 from J; bases not matched to a gene: 12. Germline CDR1 and CDR2: GTSNPN and SVGIG (reference sequence). CDR3 residues: CAWSVLRTSGFPDTQYF. The CDR3 bases are TGTGCCTGGAGTGTACTGCGTACTAGCGGCTTCCCAGATACGCAGTATTTT.

The V call is TRBV29-1, the J call TRBJ2-7; TRBD2 is a possible D gene (6 bases). The CDR3 extends over 11 amino acids. Trimming took off 7 bases at V and 5 bases at J, with 12 bases between the two ends. Per germline, CDR1 SQVTM and CDR2 ANQGSEA. The DNA for the CDR3 is TGCAGCGCCGATGGAGGGAACGAGCAGTACTTC. It yields the protein CSADGGNEQYF.

This clonotype was found many times. The CDR3 DNA reads TGCAGCGTTGGTGAGCGCTCTGGAAACACCATATATTTT. Translating gives CSVGERSGNTIYF. The chain joins TRBV29-1 to TRBJ1-3; D remains unclear. Germline-derived CDR1 and CDR2 are SQVTM and ANQGSEA. Trimming took off 4 bases at V and 0 bases at J, with 7 bases between the two ends. The CDR3 has 13 amino acids.

This clonotype appeared many times. The chain joins TRBV6-5 to TRBJ2-3, with D possibly TRBD1 on 5 matching bases. Germline lookup yields CDR1 MNHEY and CDR2 SVGAGI. V lost 5 bases to trimming and J lost 6 bases, with 15 bases between them. The CDR3 totals 14 residues. The DNA of the CDR3 is TGTGCCAGCAGTCTGTTAGCAGGGTCGGATACGCAGTATTTT. Translating gives CASSLLAGSDTQYF.

In its sample, this clonotype was seen many times. CDR3 amino acids: CASSLMTDREQFF. CDR3 coding DNA: TGCGCCAGCAGTTTAATGACAGATCGTGAGCAGTTCTTC. The chain joins TRBV5-1 to TRBJ2-1; TRBD1 might be the D (5 bases). The germline CDR1 and CDR2 sequences are SGHRS and YFSETQ. The V gene lost 5 bases and the J gene lost 9 bases, with 15 bases spanning the gap. This CDR3 has 13 amino acids.

Regarding this clonotype: A single base separates this from a much larger clone, so it may be a read error. This chain joins TRBV12-3 or TRBV12-4 and TRBJ2-7, with a weak D call TRBD2 (6 bases). This CDR3 is built from 11 residues. The CDR3 DNA follows: TGTGCCAGCAGTTTTGGGGGGAGAAGGGTTTTC. This sequence encodes CASSFGGRRVF.

This clonotype was counted ten times or more. The V call is TRBV15, the J call TRBJ2-2; no clear D. This CDR3 region has 18 residues. Germline values: CDR1 LNHNV, CDR2 YYDKDF (reference sequence). Trimming took 3 bases from V and 6 from J, leaving 23 bases between them. CDR3 region: CATSSLTILGKKAGELFF. Written as DNA, the CDR3 is TGTGCCACCAGCAGTCTTACCATCTTAGGGAAAAAGGCCGGGGAGCTGTTTTTT.

This clonotype has at least ten counts. The J gene is TRBJ1-1, the V gene TRBV5-1; D is perhaps TRBD1 (5 bases). This CDR3 contains 14 residues. Germline assignment: CDR1 SGHRS and CDR2 YFSETQ. Trimming took 7 bases from V and 1 from J, leaving 14 bases between them. CDR3 coding DNA: TGCGCCAGCGTGGCGGGGGAACCGAACACTGAAGCTTTCTTT. This codes for CASVAGEPNTEAFF. Based on the CDR3 plus reference TRBV5-1 and TRBJ1-1, the full variable domain is KAGVTQTPRYLIKTRGQQVTLSCSPISGHRSVSWYQQTPGQGLQFLFEYFSETQRNKGNFPGRFSGRQFSNSRSEMNVSTLELGDSALYLCASVAGEPNTEAFFGQGTRLTVV.

This clonotype has a count of ten or more. The rearrangement uses TRBV7-9 and TRBJ1-4; D is unresolved. Germline CDR1 reads SEHNR; CDR2 reads FQNEAQ (reference sequence). The ends were cut back, 0 bases at V and 0 bases at J, with 5 bases in the middle. The CDR3 is 15 residues long. The CDR3 sequence: CASSLAGATNEKLFF. Here the CDR3 DNA reads TGTGCCAGCAGCTTAGCGGGTGCAACTAATGAAAAACTGTTTTTT.

Only one count was recorded for this clonotype. The junction departs from the called germline gene at one end, perhaps through a read error. The chain employs TRBV20-1 and TRBJ2-3; D possibly corresponds to TRBD2 (6 bases). The CDR3 has 15 residues. Germline CDR1 DFQATT, CDR2 SNEGSKA (reference sequence). Here the CDR3 DNA reads TGCAGTGCTAGCCCCCTACCGGGAGTAGCAGATACGCAGTATTTC. Encoded protein: CSASPLPGVADTQYF.

This clonotype has a count of ten or more. The V gene is TRBV6-5, the J gene TRBJ2-1, with 8 bases that match TRBD2. Germline V gene sequence: CDR1 MNHEY, CDR2 SVGAGI. V shed 4 bases, J shed 8 bases, and the junction held 13 bases outside the gene matches. The CDR3 is 16 residues long. CDR3 amino acids: CASSWSGSGTGDEQFF. The DNA of the CDR3 is TGTGCCAGCAGTTGGAGCGGGAGCGGTACGGGCGATGAGCAGTTCTTC.

This chain connects TRBV5-5 to TRBJ1-6; the D gene is possibly TRBD1 (5 bases). The CDR3 is 17 amino acids. Germline values: CDR1 SGHKS, CDR2 YYEKEE (reference sequence). V lost 2 bases and J 5 bases, leaving 17 bases between the germline ends. The CDR3: CASSFGARVSNNSPLHF. The CDR3 nucleotides are TGTGCCAGCAGCTTCGGGGCCAGGGTCTCTAATAATTCACCCCTCCACTTT.

By proportion, this clonotype is medium-sized. The chain has TRBV28 and TRBJ2-7, with TRBD2 identical over 14 bases. V shed 3 bases and J 1 base; nucleotides not matched to a gene: 17. From germline, CDR1 is MDHEN and CDR2 SYDVKM. The CDR3 has 21 amino acids. CDR3 amino acids: CASSFRGPRLAGGGPSYEQYF. As DNA, the CDR3 is TGTGCCAGCAGTTTCCGTGGCCCTCGACTAGCGGGAGGGGGTCCTTCCTACGAGCAGTACTTC.

In this sample, this clonotype turned up many times. V and J are TRBV28 and TRBJ2-3, with TRBD1 as a possible D gene (6 bases). The length of the CDR3 is 14 residues. V shed 5 bases and J shed 2 bases, with 11 bases lying between them. CDR1 and CDR2 (germline): MDHEN, SYDVKM. The CDR3 sequence is CASSHNRVTDTQYF. The CDR3 DNA reads as TGTGCCAGCAGTCACAACAGGGTCACAGATACGCAGTATTTT.

The J gene is TRBJ1-1, the V gene TRBV7-9; D unclear. Per the germline V gene, CDR1 is SEHNR and CDR2 is FQNEAQ (reference sequence). V was shortened by 1 base and J by 10 bases, with 13 bases between the two germline ends. The CDR3 totals 13 residues. As DNA, the CDR3 is TGTGCCAGCAGCTTAGACGGCCCAAGTGGAGCTTTCTTT. Its protein is CASSLDGPSGAFF. Full variable domain (outside the CDR3, taken from reference TRBV7-9 and TRBJ1-1): DTGVSQNPRHKITKRGQNVTFRCDPISEHNRLYWYRQTLGQGPEFLTYFQNEAQLEKSRLLSDRFSAERPKGSFSTLEIQRTEQGDSAMYLCASSLDGPSGAFFGQGTRLTVV.

This clonotype was detected ten times or more. The rearrangement joins TRBV6-4 to TRBJ2-3, with 13 bases aligning to TRBD2. V lost 0 bases and J lost 6; bases outside the gene matches: 0. The CDR3 is 15 amino acids. The germline gives CDR1 MRHNA, CDR2 SNTAGT. The chain's CDR3 is CASSDSTSGGDTQYF. The CDR3 bases are TGTGCCAGCAGTGACTCGACTAGCGGGGGGGATACGCAGTATTTT.

This clonotype is labeled medium-sized. This sequence joins TRBV9 and TRBJ2-7, with TRBD1 identical over 7 bases. The junction had 3 bases not matched to a gene; V was cut back by 3 bases and J by 3 bases. This CDR3 comprises 13 residues. The germline gives CDR1 SGDLS, CDR2 YYNGEE. The CDR3 DNA reads TGTGCCAGCAGCGCGGGACAGAACTACGAGCAGTACTTC. Translating gives CASSAGQNYEQYF.

This clonotype came up many times. The chain carries TRBV5-6 and TRBJ2-1; 13 nucleotides line up with TRBD2. CDR3 length: 16 residues. The germline CDR1 and CDR2 sequences are SGHDT and YYEEEE. Trimming cost V 3 bases and J 8 bases; bases outside gene matches: 8. The CDR3 nucleotides are TGTGCCAGCAGCTGGACTAGCGGGGGCCATGAGGATGAGCAGTTCTTC. The encoded protein is CASSWTSGGHEDEQFF.

This clonotype was seen only a few times. The chain is built from TRBV5-1 and TRBJ1-2; TRBD1 matches 10 bases. V trimming: 0 bases; J trimming: 4 bases; junction bases outside the gene matches: 9. Germline V gene sequence: CDR1 SGHRS, CDR2 YFSETQ. CDR3 length: 17 residues. Written as DNA, the CDR3 is TGCGCCAGCAGCTTGGGACAGGGGGCCGGGACCCCCTATGGCTACACCTTC. Translation gives CASSLGQGAGTPYGYTF.

At least ten counts were recorded for this clonotype. The rearrangement joins TRBV20-1 to TRBJ2-2; D unresolved. V lost 2 bases, J lost 5 bases, and 9 bases lay in between. The CDR3 has 13 amino acids. The germline V gene encodes CDR1 DFQATT and CDR2 SNEGSKA (reference sequence). The CDR3, as DNA: TGCAGTGCTAGATTTCGGGTTACCGGGGAGCTGTTTTTT. Its protein is CSARFRVTGELFF.

This clonotype was observed many times. This chain links TRBV6-5 with TRBJ1-1; D is uncertain. Trimming cost V 6 bases and J 10 bases, with 21 bases left between them. CDR1 is MNHEY and CDR2 is SVGAGI in the germline V gene. The CDR3 contains 14 residues. CDR3 bases: TGTGCCAGCAGACTCGGGCCTTCCAAGACTCGAGCTTTCTTT. Translating gives CASRLGPSKTRAFF.

This clonotype was counted ten times or more. V is TRBV27 and J is TRBJ2-3, with D possibly TRBD2 on 6 matching bases. V dropped 3 bases and J dropped 4 bases, with 14 bases sitting between them. This CDR3 contains 15 residues. The germline gives CDR1 MNHEY, CDR2 SMNVEV (reference sequence). The DNA for the CDR3 is TGTGCCAGCAGTTTCCGGGACTTAGCCCCAGATACGCAGTATTTT. Encoded protein: CASSFRDLAPDTQYF.

This clonotype was counted many times. The CDR3 nucleotides are TGTGCCAGCAGTTACTTGGGCCCAGCGAGCACTGAAGCTTTCTTT. Translated, it gives CASSYLGPASTEAFF. The rearrangement uses TRBV6-5 and TRBJ1-1; D unclear. There are 15 residues in the CDR3. V lost 1 base, J lost 4 bases, and 13 bases lay in between. CDR1 is MNHEY, CDR2 SVGAGI, per germline.

This clonotype was observed a few times. This rearrangement joins TRBV5-1 to TRBJ1-1; TRBD1 is a possible D gene (5 bases). The germline V gene encodes CDR1 SGHRS and CDR2 YFSETQ. Trimming stripped 4 bases from V and 0 bases from J, with 13 bases between. There are 15 residues in the CDR3. In DNA form, the CDR3 reads TGCGCCAGCAGCGGGTTCGGGGGAGTGAACACTGAAGCTTTCTTT. Its translation is CASSGFGGVNTEAFF.

This clonotype has a count of ten or more. The chain uses TRBV3-1 and TRBJ2-4; 7 nucleotides line up with TRBD2. Germline V CDR1 and CDR2: LGHDT, YNNKEL (reference sequence). Germline trimming cut 1 base from V and 8 bases from J; bases unmatched to any gene: 8. This CDR3 contains 15 residues. The CDR3 sequence: CASSQGGGYYDIQYF. CDR3 sequence (DNA): TGTGCCAGCAGCCAAGGCGGGGGATATTATGACATTCAGTACTTC. The whole variable domain, filled in from reference TRBV3-1 and TRBJ2-4, reads DTAVSQTPKYLVTQMGNDKSIKCEQNLGHDTMYWYKQDSKKFLKIMFSYNNKELIINETVPNRFSPKSPDKAHLNLHINSLELGDSAVYFCASSQGGGYYDIQYFGAGTRLSVL.

This clonotype showed up many times. This chain uses TRBV27 with TRBJ2-7; possibly TRBD1 for D (5 bases). V was trimmed by 3 bases and J by 13 bases, leaving 19 bases between them. The CDR3 totals 13 residues. Germline V gene lookup returns CDR1 MNHEY and CDR2 SMNVEV (reference sequence). As DNA, the CDR3 is TGTGCCAGCAGTTTGGGGCAGAGCGCTAAAAATTACTTC. This codes for CASSLGQSAKNYF.

This chain joins TRBV11-2 and TRBJ2-2; a weak D match, TRBD2 (5 bases). The CDR3 length is 14 residues. Per germline, CDR1 SGHAT and CDR2 FQNNGV. The germline V and J ends were trimmed by 7 bases and 1 base, with 10 bases remaining between them. The CDR3 protein is CASIQEVNTGELFF. The CDR3 region has the DNA TGTGCCAGCATTCAGGAGGTGAACACCGGGGAGCTGTTTTTT.

This clonotype was observed many times. The chain carries TRBV7-9 and TRBJ2-5; D not certain. The germline V gene has CDR1 SEHNR and CDR2 FQNEAQ (reference sequence). V lost 3 bases and J 4 bases, leaving 6 bases between the germline ends. There are 12 residues in the CDR3. The CDR3 protein is CASSFGAETQYF. The CDR3 nucleotides are TGTGCCAGCAGCTTCGGCGCAGAGACCCAGTACTTC.

The genes are TRBV29-1 and TRBJ2-7; unclear D gene. This CDR3 region has 12 residues. Trimming cost V 4 bases and J 2 bases, with 9 bases left between them. Looked up from germline, CDR1 is SQVTM and CDR2 is ANQGSEA. CDR3 loop: CSVAGSTYEQYF. The CDR3 DNA sequence: TGCAGCGTTGCAGGCTCGACCTACGAGCAGTACTTC.

This clonotype turned up a few times. V gene TRBV15 combines with J gene TRBJ2-5; the D call may be TRBD1 or TRBD2 (5 bases each). The germline V gene has CDR1 LNHNV and CDR2 YYDKDF (reference sequence). Trimming shortened V by 3 bases and J by 2 bases, and 10 bases separated the two germline ends. The CDR3 consists of 14 residues. The CDR3: CATSSGAEQETQYF. CDR3 in DNA: TGTGCCACCAGCAGCGGGGCGGAACAAGAGACCCAGTACTTC. The full variable domain, with the rest looked up from reference TRBV15 and TRBJ2-5, is DAMVIQNPRYQVTQFGKPVTLSCSQTLNHNVMYWYQQKSSQAPKLLFHYYDKDFNNEADTPDNFQSRRPNTSFCFLDIRSPGLGDTAMYLCATSSGAEQETQYFGPGTRLLVL.